The 22 T cell receptor beta chains listed next were all sequenced from one sample in a study of blood T cell repertoires in COVID-19. Method: immunoSEQ multiplex PCR; TCRdb's copy keeps in-frame clones and lacks some. The data contain over 200,000 clones, roughly nine tenths of them singletons. Sequencing used peripheral blood. The receptors shown here come from a man between 40 and 49 years old who had recovered from COVID-19.

This chain joins TRBV4-3 and TRBJ1-2, with 9 bases that match TRBD1. The CDR3 contains 17 residues. The trim removed 3 bases at V and 0 bases at J, leaving 8 bases unmatched. Germline CDR1 LGHNA, CDR2 YSLEER. This chain's CDR3 is CASSQTGGGKANYGYTF. As DNA, the CDR3 is TGCGCCAGCAGCCAGACAGGGGGGGGCAAGGCTAACTATGGCTACACCTTC.

On this clone: In the same sample, other DNA sequences code for this CDR3. This chain connects TRBV19 to TRBJ1-1; weak D call: TRBD1 (6 bases). This CDR3 comprises 15 residues. The V gene lost 1 base and the J gene lost 3 bases, with 12 bases spanning the gap. The germline V gene encodes CDR1 LNHDA and CDR2 SQIVND (reference sequence). The CDR3, as DNA: TGTGCCAGTAGTATAGTCGGCAGGGGTGACACTGAAGCTTTCTTT. Its translation: CASSIVGRGDTEAFF.

V is TRBV5-1 and J is TRBJ1-2, with a weak D call TRBD1 (5 bases). This CDR3 is 14 amino acids long. Trimming removed 4 bases from V and 4 bases from J, with 14 bases in between. Germline CDR1 SGHRS, CDR2 YFSETQ. In DNA, the CDR3 is TGCGCCAGCAGCGACATCGGGGGTGGCTATGGCTACACCTTC. Encoded protein: CASSDIGGGYGYTF.

J is TRBJ1-1 and V is TRBV11-2, with unresolved D. The V and J ends lost 2 bases and 1 base respectively, with 8 bases between them. From germline, CDR1 is SGHAT and CDR2 FQNNGV. The CDR3 runs to 14 residues. Here the CDR3 reads CASSLFRENTEAFF. CDR3 DNA: TGTGCCAGCAGCTTATTTAGAGAGAACACTGAAGCTTTCTTT.

This chain uses TRBV19 with TRBJ1-2; maybe TRBD1 (6 bases). The CDR3 has 16 residues. The V end was cut by 4 bases, the J end by 8 bases, with 23 bases between. Germline CDR1 reads LNHDA; CDR2 reads SQIVND (reference sequence). CDR3 sequence: CASSRGSGQIHGGYTF. The CDR3 DNA reads TGTGCCAGTAGTAGGGGTTCGGGACAAATCCATGGGGGCTACACCTTC.

This clone was recorded once. The chain employs TRBV2 and TRBJ1-1; D unclear. The germline V and J ends were trimmed by 7 bases and 7 bases, with 19 bases remaining between them. Germline V gene data show CDR1 as SNHLY and CDR2 as FYNNEI. The CDR3 length is 14 residues. CDR3 region: CASKQGPREGEAFF. The CDR3 DNA follows: TGTGCCAGCAAACAAGGGCCAAGGGAGGGTGAAGCTTTCTTT.

This clone was observed a handful of times. This chain connects TRBV11-2 to TRBJ1-4; 8 bases align to TRBD1. The germline gives CDR1 SGHAT, CDR2 FQNNGV. This CDR3 region has 17 residues. With 4 bases clipped from V and 0 bases from J, the junction kept 7 bases outside the gene matches. The DNA for the CDR3 is TGTGCCAGCAGCTGGACAGGGTTTAAGGCAACTAATGAAAAACTGTTTTTT. Encoded protein: CASSWTGFKATNEKLFF.

This clone was seen a single time. The chain links TRBV30 to TRBJ2-1; tentative D call: TRBD2 (8 bases). V lost 3 bases to trimming and J lost 10 bases, with 13 bases between them. Germline assignment: CDR1 GTSNPN and CDR2 SVGIG (reference sequence). This CDR3 is built from 12 residues. CDR3 nucleotide sequence: TGTGCCTGGAGAGGGGGCGGGAGGGAGCAGTTCTTC. Translation: CAWRGGGREQFF.

The V and J genes are TRBV7-2 and TRBJ1-2; TRBD1 agrees at 8 bases. The CDR3 totals 15 residues. From germline, CDR1 is SGHTA and CDR2 FQGNSA. V lost 4 bases and J lost 7; bases outside the gene matches: 11. For the CDR3, the DNA is TGTGCCAGCAGCTCCGGGAATCCAGGGGGCACTGGCTACACCTTC. Translating gives CASSSGNPGGTGYTF.

The rearrangement links TRBV3-1 (or the pseudogene TRBV3-2) to TRBJ2-7, with a possible D match to TRBD2 (6 bases). Trimming took 3 bases from V and 0 from J, leaving 12 bases between them. Germline CDR1 is LGHDT and CDR2 is YNNKEL (reference sequence). CDR3 size: 15 residues. The CDR3 DNA reads TGTGCCAGCAGCCACATTAGCGGAAGCTCCTACGAGCAGTACTTC. Translating gives CASSHISGSSYEQYF.

The rearrangement links TRBV19 to TRBJ1-1; 8 bases are a match to TRBD1. The CDR3 has 16 residues. Trimming took 5 bases from V and 7 from J; bases not matched to a gene: 15. Germline V CDR1 and CDR2: LNHDA, SQIVND (reference sequence). The CDR3 region is CASSLTPSGGPGEAFF. The CDR3 DNA reads TGTGCCAGTAGTCTCACCCCTTCAGGGGGCCCGGGTGAAGCTTTCTTT.

This clone was picked up one time. V and J are TRBV4-2 and TRBJ2-7, with 15 bases lining up with TRBD2. CDR1 is LGHNA and CDR2 is YNFKEQ in the germline V gene. CDR3 length equals 18 residues. V trimming: 2 bases; J trimming: 2 bases; junction bases outside the gene matches: 7. CDR3 residues: CASSQLGLAGGGPYEQYF. The CDR3 DNA follows: TGTGCCAGCAGCCAACTTGGACTAGCGGGAGGGGGGCCCTACGAGCAGTACTTC.

V gene TRBV5-6 combines with J gene TRBJ2-2, with D possibly matching TRBD1 (5 bases). CDR1 and CDR2 (germline): SGHDT, YYEEEE. The CDR3 loop spans 16 amino acids. Trimming pared 0 bases from V and 6 bases from J, leaving 15 bases between. The CDR3 region has the DNA TGTGCCAGCAGCTTGGGGGGCCTAGTAAAGGCCGGGGAGCTGTTTTTT. This sequence encodes CASSLGGLVKAGELFF. The whole variable domain, filled in from reference TRBV5-6 and TRBJ2-2, reads DAGVTQSPTHLIKTRGQQVTLRCSPKSGHDTVSWYQQALGQGPQFIFQYYEEEERQRGNFPDRFSGHQFPNYSSELNVNALLLGDSALYLCASSLGGLVKAGELFFGEGSRLTVL.

V and J are TRBV6-2 or TRBV6-3 and TRBJ2-2; 8 bases align to TRBD2. The CDR3 is 15 residues long. With 2 bases clipped from V and 6 bases from J, the junction kept 5 bases outside the gene matches. Germline V gene sequence: CDR1 MNHEY, CDR2 SVGEGT. In DNA form, the CDR3 reads TGTGCCAGCAGTTACGCCGGGGGGGCTGCCGGGGAGCTGTTTTTT. Translated: CASSYAGGAAGELFF.

Only a few counts were recorded for this clone. The genes are TRBV13 and TRBJ2-7; possibly TRBD2 for D (6 bases). The CDR3 runs 15 residues. Germline V gene data show CDR1 as PRHDT and CDR2 as FYEKMQ (reference sequence). Trimming cost V 0 bases and J 2 bases, with 11 bases left between them. The CDR3 nucleotides are TGTGCCAGCAGCTTAGGGGGGGGATTTACCTACGAGCAGTACTTC. It yields the protein CASSLGGGFTYEQYF.

The V call is TRBV27, the J call TRBJ2-3; no definite D call. The CDR3 runs to 10 residues. Germline CDR1 is MNHEY and CDR2 is SMNVEV (reference sequence). V lost 8 bases to trimming and J lost 7 bases, with 7 bases between them. Written as DNA, the CDR3 is TGTGCCAGCGGCACCAATACGCAGTATTTT. Translation: CASGTNTQYF.

Only one count was recorded for this clone. The chain couples TRBV6-2 or TRBV6-3 to TRBJ2-5, with D possibly being TRBD2 (6 bases). Trimming removed 5 bases from V and 2 bases from J, with 15 bases in between. In germline, CDR1 is MNHEY, CDR2 SVGEGT. The CDR3 runs 15 residues. Here the CDR3 DNA reads TGTGCCAGCAGTGTAAGCGGGCTAAAACAAGAGACCCAGTACTTC. This gives the protein CASSVSGLKQETQYF.

The chain carries TRBV5-1 and TRBJ1-4, with 9 nucleotides matching TRBD1. The CDR3 consists of 15 residues. Trimming cost V 3 bases and J 8 bases; bases outside gene matches: 8. Germline-derived CDR1 and CDR2 are SGHRS and YFSETQ. The CDR3 spells CASSSEQGAHEKLFF. The CDR3 region has the DNA TGCGCCAGCAGCTCGGAACAGGGGGCGCACGAAAAACTGTTTTTT.

The gene calls are TRBV6-6 and TRBJ2-7, with TRBD2 matching over 11 bases. The CDR3 extends over 15 amino acids. Losses at the gene ends were 5 bases for V and 4 bases for J; bases not matched to a gene: 7. Looked up from germline, CDR1 is MNHNY and CDR2 is SVGAGI (reference sequence). CDR3 nucleotides: TGTGCCAGCAGTAAAACTAGCGGGGGAGCGTACGAGCAGTACTTC. Amino acid sequence: CASSKTSGGAYEQYF.

This clone is a singleton in its sample. The V gene is TRBV12-5, the J gene TRBJ1-5, with 12 nucleotides matching TRBD1. This CDR3 has 16 amino acids. The germline gives CDR1 LGHNT, CDR2 FRNRAP. V lost 3 bases and J lost 7; bases outside the gene matches: 7. The CDR3 here is CASGLGTGGERQPQHF. CDR3 nucleotides: TGTGCTAGTGGTTTAGGGACAGGGGGCGAGAGACAGCCCCAGCATTTT.

The V call is TRBV2, the J call TRBJ1-6, with D uncertain. Germline loops: CDR1 SNHLY, CDR2 FYNNEI. The CDR3 contains 14 residues. With 0 bases removed from V and 13 bases from J, the gap between germline ends came to 13 bases. The CDR3 nucleotides are TGTGCCAGCAGTGAAGCCGTGCGGGTTATCCCCCTCCACTTT. This sequence encodes CASSEAVRVIPLHF.

This clone came up once. V usage is TRBV7-2 and J usage is TRBJ2-7, with D possibly being TRBD2 (6 bases). V dropped 2 bases and J dropped 2 bases, with 13 bases sitting between them. CDR3 length: 15 amino acids. Germline loops: CDR1 SGHTA, CDR2 FQGNSA. CDR3 region: CASSLTGGGAYEQYF. Written as DNA, the CDR3 is TGTGCCAGCAGCTTAACAGGAGGAGGGGCCTACGAGCAGTACTTC.